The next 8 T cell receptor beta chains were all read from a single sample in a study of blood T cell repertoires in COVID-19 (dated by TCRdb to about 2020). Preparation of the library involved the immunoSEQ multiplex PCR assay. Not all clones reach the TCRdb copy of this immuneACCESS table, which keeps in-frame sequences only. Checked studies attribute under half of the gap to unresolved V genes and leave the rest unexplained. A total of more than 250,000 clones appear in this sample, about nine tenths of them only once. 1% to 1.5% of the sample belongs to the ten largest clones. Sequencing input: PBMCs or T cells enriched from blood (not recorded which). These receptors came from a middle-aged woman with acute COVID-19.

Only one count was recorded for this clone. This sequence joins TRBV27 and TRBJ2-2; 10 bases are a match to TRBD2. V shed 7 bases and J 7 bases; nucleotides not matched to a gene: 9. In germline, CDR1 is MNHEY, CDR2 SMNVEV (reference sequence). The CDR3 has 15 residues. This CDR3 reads CASKGSGRARGELFF. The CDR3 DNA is TGTGCCAGCAAGGGGAGCGGGAGGGCTCGCGGGGAGCTGTTTTTT.

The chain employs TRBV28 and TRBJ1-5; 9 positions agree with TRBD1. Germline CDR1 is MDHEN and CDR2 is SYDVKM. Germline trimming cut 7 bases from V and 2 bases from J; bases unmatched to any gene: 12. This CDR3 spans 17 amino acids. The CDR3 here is CASNDRGWLRGNQPQHF. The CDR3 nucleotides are TGTGCCAGCAACGACAGGGGGTGGCTGCGCGGCAATCAGCCCCAGCATTTT.

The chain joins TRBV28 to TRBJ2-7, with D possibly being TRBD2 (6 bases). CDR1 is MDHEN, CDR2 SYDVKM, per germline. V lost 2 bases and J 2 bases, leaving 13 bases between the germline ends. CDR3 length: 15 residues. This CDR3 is CASSLREFGAYEQYF. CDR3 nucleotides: TGTGCCAGCAGTTTACGGGAGTTCGGTGCCTACGAGCAGTACTTC.

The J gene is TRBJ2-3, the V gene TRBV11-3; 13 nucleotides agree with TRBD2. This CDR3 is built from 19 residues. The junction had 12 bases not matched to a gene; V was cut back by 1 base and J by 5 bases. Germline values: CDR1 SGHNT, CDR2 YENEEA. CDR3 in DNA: TGTGCCAGCAGCTTAGGAGGACTAGCGGGAGCAGTTGTAGGAGATACGCAGTATTTT. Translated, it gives CASSLGGLAGAVVGDTQYF.

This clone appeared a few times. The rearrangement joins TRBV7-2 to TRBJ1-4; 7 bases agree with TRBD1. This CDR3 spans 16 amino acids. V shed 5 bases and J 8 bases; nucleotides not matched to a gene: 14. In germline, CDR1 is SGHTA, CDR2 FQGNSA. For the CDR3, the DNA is TGTGCCAGCAGCCGCACTACGACAGGGTTTGGGGAAAAACTGTTTTTT. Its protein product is CASSRTTTGFGEKLFF.

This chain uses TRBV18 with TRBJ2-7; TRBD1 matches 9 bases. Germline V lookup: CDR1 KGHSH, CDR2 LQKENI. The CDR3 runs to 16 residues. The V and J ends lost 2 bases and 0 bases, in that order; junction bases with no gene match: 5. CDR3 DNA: TGTGCCAGCTCACCATATTCACAGGGGGCCTCCTACGAGCAGTACGTC. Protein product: CASSPYSQGASYEQYV.

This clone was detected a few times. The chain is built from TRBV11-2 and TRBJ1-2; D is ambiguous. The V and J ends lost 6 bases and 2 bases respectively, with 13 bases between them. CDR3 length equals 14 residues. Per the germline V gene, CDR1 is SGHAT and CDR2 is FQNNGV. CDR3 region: CASSPNARNYGYTF. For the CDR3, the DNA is TGTGCCAGCAGTCCCAACGCCAGAAACTATGGCTACACCTTC.

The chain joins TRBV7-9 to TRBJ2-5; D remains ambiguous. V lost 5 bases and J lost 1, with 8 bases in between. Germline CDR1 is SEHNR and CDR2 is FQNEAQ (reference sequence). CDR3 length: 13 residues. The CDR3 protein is CASSGYSQETQYF. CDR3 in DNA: TGTGCCAGCAGCGGTTACAGCCAAGAGACCCAGTACTTC.